The 10 T cell receptor beta chains below come from one sample, sequenced in a study of early stage breast cancer tumors. Here immunoSEQ multiplex PCR was the method, and the copy in TCRdb shows in-frame clones only, minus some. Of 15,000 or so clones listed, about 81% were seen once; the top ten hold 4% to 5.5%. Source material: normal breast tissue next to the tumor. The source is a person aged 25 to 39 with breast cancer.

The chain links TRBV7-9 to TRBJ1-1, with D unclear. Germline lookup yields CDR1 SEHNR and CDR2 FQNEAQ (reference sequence). The CDR3 consists of 13 residues. V was cut by 1 base and J by 3 bases, with 6 bases left in between. The CDR3 sequence is CASSLEGHTEAFF. The CDR3 region has the DNA TGTGCCAGCAGCTTAGAAGGTCACACTGAAGCTTTCTTT.

The V gene is TRBV4-1, the J gene TRBJ2-7; either TRBD1 or TRBD2 may supply D (5 bases each). The V and J ends lost 4 bases and 2 bases respectively, with 15 bases between them. The length of the CDR3 is 15 residues. Germline CDR1 reads MGHRA; CDR2 reads YSYEKL. The CDR3 nucleotides read TGCGCCAGCAGCCCTGGACCGGGACCAACCTACGAGCAGTACTTC. The encoded protein is CASSPGPGPTYEQYF.

The V gene is TRBV7-8, the J gene TRBJ1-5, with D possibly TRBD1 on 5 matching bases. V was trimmed by 1 base and J by 4 bases, leaving 11 bases between them. Germline V lookup: CDR1 SGHVS, CDR2 FQNEAQ. CDR3 length: 15 amino acids. CDR3 DNA sequence: TGTGCCAGCAGCTTAGAGGCGGGGGGTAATCAGCCCCAGCATTTT. Its translation: CASSLEAGGNQPQHF.

The chain is built from TRBV5-6 and TRBJ2-5; 7 bases are a match to TRBD2. The CDR3 contains 15 residues. The V segment lost 2 bases and the J segment 4 bases; nucleotides outside the gene matches: 8. The germline CDR1 and CDR2 sequences are SGHDT and YYEEEE. CDR3 sequence (DNA): TGTGCCAGCAGCTTTTTACCGGGACTAAGAGAGACCCAGTACTTC. This gives the protein CASSFLPGLRETQYF.

The genes are TRBV7-8 and TRBJ1-5, with 10 bases that match TRBD1. The V and J ends lost 1 base and 2 bases, in that order; junction bases with no gene match: 11. This CDR3 spans 19 amino acids. Germline V gives CDR1 SGHVS, CDR2 FQNEAQ. The CDR3 DNA follows: TGTGCCAGCAGCTTAGGTGGTGGGACAGGGGCCCGTCGCAATCAGCCCCAGCATTTT. It codes for CASSLGGGTGARRNQPQHF. The variable domain in full, with the rest retrieved from reference TRBV7-8 and TRBJ1-5, is GAGVSQSPRYKVAKRGQDVALRCDPISGHVSLFWYQQALGQGPEFLTYFQNEAQLDKSGLPSDRFFAERPEGSVSTLKIQRTQQEDSAVYLCASSLGGGTGARRNQPQHFGDGTRLSIL.

The J gene is TRBJ2-2, the V gene TRBV30; either TRBD1 or TRBD2 may supply D (5 bases each). CDR1 is GTSNPN, CDR2 SVGIG, per germline (reference sequence). Trimming pared 7 bases from V and 1 base from J, leaving 13 bases between. The CDR3 covers 14 residues. CDR3 sequence reads: CASTGALNTGELFF. Written as DNA, the CDR3 is TGTGCCTCGACCGGGGCCCTGAACACCGGGGAGCTGTTTTTT.

The chain couples TRBV7-2 to TRBJ2-1; a weak D match, TRBD2 (5 bases). The CDR3 sequence is 17 residues long. Germline V gene lookup returns CDR1 SGHTA and CDR2 FQGNSA. The V end was cut by 2 bases, the J end by 0 bases, with 14 bases between. CDR3 DNA: TGTGCCAGCAGCTTACCCCCGCAGCGGAGCTCCTACAATGAGCAGTTCTTC. Translating it yields CASSLPPQRSSYNEQFF.

The rearrangement links TRBV10-1 to TRBJ1-1; the D is unclear. The CDR3 has 13 amino acids. The V and J ends lost 2 bases and 2 bases respectively, with 6 bases between them. Germline CDR1 WNHNN, CDR2 SYGVQD (reference sequence). CDR3: CASSEGINTEAFF. CDR3 in DNA: TGCGCCAGCAGTGAGGGGATAAACACTGAAGCTTTCTTT.

This rearrangement joins TRBV6-9 to TRBJ2-7, with 8 bases lining up with TRBD1. J lost 1 base, V lost 2 bases, and 13 bases had no gene match. Per the germline V gene, CDR1 is MNHGY and CDR2 is SVAAGI. The CDR3 spans 18 residues. CDR3 sequence reads: CASSYHPPQDRESYEQYF. Written as DNA, the CDR3 is TGTGCCAGCAGTTATCATCCCCCGCAGGACAGGGAGTCCTACGAGCAGTACTTC.

CDR3 DNA sequence: TGCGCCAGCAGCCAAGAGACCCTGGGTATCACTGAAGCTTTCTTT. Amino acid sequence: CASSQETLGITEAFF. The chain carries TRBV4-1 and TRBJ1-1; no definite D call. From germline, CDR1 is MGHRA and CDR2 YSYEKL. This CDR3 has 15 residues. V was pared by 0 bases and J by 4 bases, with 12 bases between.